This TCR beta chain stems from a study of blood T cell repertoires in COVID-19. Study background: T cells, B-cell-depleted T cells, or PBMCs provided the cDNA or gDNA that served as material.

V lost 5 bases, J lost 7 bases, and 20 bases lay in between. Germline V gene data show CDR1 as MDHEN and CDR2 as SYDVKM. There are 15 residues in the CDR3. The method was immunoSEQ multiplex PCR; TCRdb's version includes in-frame clones alone and lacks a portion of them. The sample shows roughly 180,000 clones, roughly 85% of them seen only once. The source of this sequence is an elderly woman with active or convalescent COVID-19. Sample: peripheral blood. The rearrangement links TRBV28 to TRBJ1-2, with a weak D call TRBD1 (6 bases). CDR3 bases: TGTGCCAGCAGTCCACCCGGGGGGCGCAGTCTTGGCTACACCTTC. Translating gives CASSPPGGRSLGYTF.